The rows below give T cell receptor beta chains drawn from one sample of a study of T-cell memory formation after mild COVID-19. Each CDR3 protein is one row after TCRdb ran MiXCR on the 5' RACE reads. The data show around 200,000 distinct CDR3 sequences, with 15% to 20% seen just once and around 1.9% held by the top ten. Sequenced: PBMCs or a T cell subset sorted from them (not recorded which). Source of these receptors: an adult woman who had mild COVID-19 (a few samples of this study predate the infection). Cell type and time point are not known. CDR3s include the opening cysteine and the closing phenylalanine or tryptophan. The order of the fields is clone size, D gene, V gene, J gene, CDR3 protein, CDR3 DNA. D genes are given only for firm matches. Clone size is not always given. Where it is, it says once, few, many or a class for expanded clones.

clone size: -
D gene: -
V gene: TRBV5-1
J gene: TRBJ2-2
CDR3 protein: CASRQGTPNTGELFF
CDR3 DNA: TGCGCCAGCAGACAAGGGACTCCGAACACCGGGGAGCTGTTTTTT

clone size: -
D gene: TRBD2
V gene: TRBV27
J gene: TRBJ2-7
CDR3 protein: CASSLGIAGPRYF
CDR3 DNA: TGTGCCAGCAGTTTGGGGATAGCGGGGCCACGGTACTTC

clone size: -
D gene: TRBD2
V gene: TRBV20-1
J gene: TRBJ2-7
CDR3 protein: CSARKERELRRNEQYF
CDR3 DNA: TGCAGTGCTAGGAAGGAGCGGGAGCTCAGGAGGAACGAGCAGTACTTC

clone size: -
D gene: TRBD2
V gene: TRBV6-2/TRBV6-3
J gene: TRBJ2-7
CDR3 protein: CASSYPGGVVTYEQYF
CDR3 DNA: TGTGCCAGCAGTTACCCCGGGGGGGTAGTAACCTACGAGCAGTACTTC

clone size: few
D gene: TRBD1
V gene: TRBV29-1
J gene: TRBJ1-4
CDR3 protein: CSVGDRGEEKLFF
CDR3 DNA: TGCAGCGTTGGAGACAGGGGGGAAGAAAAACTGTTTTTT

clone size: -
D gene: -
V gene: TRBV10-3
J gene: TRBJ2-3
CDR3 protein: CAISAYGQGTDTQYF
CDR3 DNA: TGTGCCATCAGTGCTTACGGGCAGGGGACAGATACGCAGTATTTT

clone size: few
D gene: -
V gene: TRBV12-3/TRBV12-4
J gene: TRBJ2-6
CDR3 protein: CASSPARGSGANVLTF
CDR3 DNA: TGTGCCAGCAGTCCGGCGAGGGGATCTGGGGCCAACGTCCTGACTTTC

clone size: -
D gene: TRBD2
V gene: TRBV6-1
J gene: TRBJ2-5
CDR3 protein: CASSEIAGTVSQYF
CDR3 DNA: TGTGCCAGCAGTGAGATAGCGGGGACGGTGTCCCAGTACTTC

clone size: -
D gene: -
V gene: TRBV27
J gene: TRBJ2-5
CDR3 protein: CASSFNFGRGARETQYF
CDR3 DNA: TGTGCCAGCAGTTTCAATTTCGGCAGGGGGGCTCGGGAGACCCAGTACTTC

clone size: -
D gene: TRBD1
V gene: TRBV6-1
J gene: TRBJ1-2
CDR3 protein: CASSTGQGSYGYTF
CDR3 DNA: TGTGCCAGCAGTACGGGACAGGGTAGCTATGGCTACACCTTC

clone size: -
D gene: -
V gene: TRBV7-3
J gene: TRBJ2-3
CDR3 protein: CASSLTAQEPTDTQYF
CDR3 DNA: TGTGCCAGCAGCTTAACGGCACAGGAGCCCACAGATACGCAGTATTTT

clone size: many
D gene: -
V gene: TRBV5-1
J gene: TRBJ2-3
CDR3 protein: CASSLGFTDTQYF
CDR3 DNA: TGCGCCAGCAGCTTGGGATTCACAGATACGCAGTATTTT

clone size: few
D gene: -
V gene: TRBV4-2
J gene: TRBJ1-2
CDR3 protein: CASSQGLNYGYTF
CDR3 DNA: TGTGCCAGCAGCCAAGGGTTGAACTATGGCTACACCTTC

clone size: many
D gene: TRBD1
V gene: TRBV5-1
J gene: TRBJ2-1
CDR3 protein: CASSSSSGQRLHNEQFF
CDR3 DNA: TGCGCCAGCAGTTCGTCATCGGGACAGCGTCTCCACAATGAGCAGTTCTTC

clone size: few
D gene: TRBD1
V gene: TRBV5-6
J gene: TRBJ2-4
CDR3 protein: CASSLASGQGLAKNIQYF
CDR3 DNA: TGTGCCAGCAGCTTGGCGTCTGGACAGGGTCTAGCCAAAAACATTCAGTACTTC

clone size: -
D gene: -
V gene: TRBV30
J gene: TRBJ2-7
CDR3 protein: CAWSAGWPIHEQYF
CDR3 DNA: TGTGCCTGGAGCGCAGGTTGGCCAATCCACGAGCAGTACTTC

clone size: -
D gene: -
V gene: TRBV7-2
J gene: TRBJ2-7
CDR3 protein: CASSSTGTGVREQYF
CDR3 DNA: TGTGCCAGCAGCTCGACCGGGACTGGCGTTCGAGAGCAGTACTTC

clone size: few
D gene: -
V gene: TRBV18
J gene: TRBJ2-1
CDR3 protein: CASSPPNYNEQFF
CDR3 DNA: TGTGCCAGCTCACCACCGAACTACAATGAGCAGTTCTTC

clone size: -
D gene: TRBD2
V gene: TRBV5-1
J gene: TRBJ2-2
CDR3 protein: CASSLYPAGGQTGELFF
CDR3 DNA: TGCGCCAGCAGCTTGTATCCAGCGGGGGGGCAAACCGGGGAGCTGTTTTTT

clone size: few
D gene: TRBD1
V gene: TRBV7-2
J gene: TRBJ2-1
CDR3 protein: CASSFILGQGDYNEQFF
CDR3 DNA: TGTGCCAGCAGCTTTATTTTGGGACAGGGTGATTATAATGAGCAGTTCTTC

clone size: -
D gene: -
V gene: TRBV7-2
J gene: TRBJ2-1
CDR3 protein: CASNAGWNYNEQFF
CDR3 DNA: TGTGCCAGCAACGCGGGGTGGAACTACAATGAGCAGTTCTTC

clone size: -
D gene: -
V gene: TRBV5-5
J gene: TRBJ2-2
CDR3 protein: CASKGLTLNTGELFF
CDR3 DNA: TGTGCCAGCAAGGGACTTACCCTGAACACCGGGGAGCTGTTTTTT

clone size: -
D gene: TRBD2
V gene: TRBV11-2
J gene: TRBJ2-2
CDR3 protein: CASSLLLASGTTGELFF
CDR3 DNA: TGTGCCAGCAGCTTGTTGTTGGCTAGCGGAACCACCGGGGAGCTGTTTTTT

clone size: once
D gene: -
V gene: TRBV12-3/TRBV12-4
J gene: TRBJ1-1
CDR3 protein: CASSYRHEAFF
CDR3 DNA: TGTGCCAGCAGTTATAGACATGAAGCTTTCTTT

clone size: -
D gene: TRBD1
V gene: TRBV6-1
J gene: TRBJ2-1
CDR3 protein: CASSEARTGPLYEQFF
CDR3 DNA: TGTGCCAGCAGTGAAGCTAGGACAGGGCCACTTTATGAGCAGTTCTTC

clone size: few
D gene: -
V gene: TRBV10-3
J gene: TRBJ1-6
CDR3 protein: CAISESGANSPLHF
CDR3 DNA: TGTGCCATCAGTGAGTCAGGGGCCAATTCACCCCTCCACTTT

clone size: -
D gene: TRBD2
V gene: TRBV5-5
J gene: TRBJ2-3
CDR3 protein: CASSFTAGGTMATDTQYF
CDR3 DNA: TGTGCCAGCAGCTTTACAGCGGGAGGGACAATGGCCACAGATACGCAGTATTTT

clone size: few
D gene: TRBD2
V gene: TRBV7-2
J gene: TRBJ2-7
CDR3 protein: CASSVSGSWSYEQYF
CDR3 DNA: TGTGCCAGCAGCGTTAGCGGGAGCTGGTCCTACGAGCAGTACTTC